The 12 T cell receptor beta chains in this list originate from one sample, sequenced in a study of Graves' ophthalmopathy and Graves' hyperthyroidism. Amplification of the TCR beta CDR3 regions used RNA transcripts (as template). An initial RT-PCR round employing HTBI primers preceded a second-round multiplex PCR. TCRdb redid the calling of the multiplex PCR reads with MiXCR, one entry per CDR3 protein. The profile shows hundreds of thousands of distinct CDR3 sequences, more than 40% of them singletons. Sample: peripheral blood. Receptors were obtained from an adult man with Graves' ophthalmopathy.

This clonotype was picked up a small number of times. The V and J genes are TRBV12-3 or TRBV12-4 and TRBJ2-7, with a tentative D call TRBD2 (5 bases). The CDR3 sequence is 14 residues long. Trimming shortened V by 3 bases and J by 3 bases, and 12 bases separated the two germline ends. The CDR3 loop reads CASSFGNLFYEQYF. In DNA form, the CDR3 reads TGTGCCAGCAGTTTCGGGAATTTATTCTACGAGCAGTACTTC.

This clonotype occurred many times. The genes are TRBV7-2 and TRBJ2-5, with D perhaps TRBD2 (6 bases). The V and J ends lost 5 bases and 5 bases respectively, with 15 bases between them. Germline values: CDR1 SGHTA, CDR2 FQGNSA. The length of the CDR3 is 14 residues. This CDR3 reads CASSPRLGAETQYF. The CDR3 coding sequence is TGTGCCAGCAGCCCAAGACTAGGAGCGGAGACCCAGTACTTC. Using reference TRBV7-2 and TRBJ2-5 for the parts outside the CDR3, the full variable domain is GAGVSQSPSNKVTEKGKDVELRCDPISGHTALYWYRQSLGQGLEFLIYFQGNSAPDKSGLPSDRFSAERTGGSVSTLTIQRTQQEDSAVYLCASSPRLGAETQYFGPGTRLLVL.

Details on this clonotype: A much larger clone differs by one base, so this may be a read error. This sequence joins TRBV25-1 and TRBJ1-2; no firm D call. Germline CDR1 reads MGHDK; CDR2 reads SYGVNS. This CDR3 has 16 residues. V was clipped by 9 bases and J by 6 bases, with 26 bases between them. The CDR3 protein is CARSPTPGPGVDGYTF. The CDR3 DNA sequence: TGTGCCAGAAGTCCAACCCCAGGCCCGGGAGTCGATGGCTACACCTTC.

J is TRBJ2-5 and V is TRBV20-1; TRBD2 aligns across 11 bases. The J call is doubtful: the DNA matches TRBJ2-1 better. CDR1 DFQATT and CDR2 SNEGSKA come from the germline V gene (reference sequence). The CDR3 runs to 15 residues. As DNA, the CDR3 is TGCAGTGCTCTGGGGACTAGCGGCTTTTACAATGAGCAGTTCTTC. Its protein is CSALGTSGFYNEQFF.

This clonotype was counted many times. The chain is built from TRBV19 and TRBJ1-5, with 8 bases matching TRBD1. The CDR3 covers 14 residues. CDR1 is LNHDA, CDR2 SQIVND, per germline (reference sequence). The ends lost 6 bases at V and 7 bases at J; junction bases unmatched: 8. The CDR3 DNA follows: TGTGCCAGTAGCTCGGGACAGGTCAACCAGCCCCAGCATTTT. Protein: CASSSGQVNQPQHF.

This clonotype came up many times. The chain carries TRBV19 and TRBJ1-1; D gene uncertain. Trimming cost V 4 bases and J 0 bases, with 9 bases left between them. The CDR3 totals 14 residues. CDR1 LNHDA and CDR2 SQIVND come from the germline V gene (reference sequence). The CDR3 loop reads CASSTRELNTEAFF. The DNA for the CDR3 is TGTGCCAGTAGTACGCGGGAGTTGAACACTGAAGCTTTCTTT.

This clonotype has just a few counts. The chain recombines TRBV9 with TRBJ2-6; weak D call: TRBD2 (5 bases). Trimming removed 4 bases from V and 2 bases from J, with 7 bases in between. The CDR3 spans 14 residues. Germline V gives CDR1 SGDLS, CDR2 YYNGEE. CDR3 region: CASSHGTGANVLTF. CDR3 bases: TGTGCCAGCAGCCACGGGACTGGGGCCAACGTCCTGACTTTC.

The V call is TRBV29-1, the J call TRBJ1-2; D might be TRBD1 (6 bases). The CDR3 is 13 residues long. Trimming removed 8 bases at V and 6 bases at J, with 19 bases between. CDR1 SQVTM and CDR2 ANQGSEA come from the germline V gene. The CDR3 loop is CSQGSGDSDGYTF. The CDR3 DNA is TGCAGCCAAGGGTCAGGGGATTCGGATGGCTACACCTTC.

CDR3 region: CASSVAAGLGEKLFF. For the CDR3, the DNA is TGTGCCAGCAGCGTAGCGGCGGGATTGGGTGAAAAACTGTTTTTT. V and J are TRBV9 and TRBJ1-4; no clear D. The CDR3 spans 15 residues. Germline V gives CDR1 SGDLS, CDR2 YYNGEE. Trimming pared 0 bases from V and 7 bases from J, leaving 13 bases between.

This clonotype was recorded a few times. The J gene is TRBJ2-2, the V gene TRBV7-2, with 12 bases aligning to TRBD2. With V trimmed by 5 bases and J by 2 bases, 6 bases remained unmatched. CDR3 length: 17 residues. CDR1 is SGHTA, CDR2 FQGNSA, per germline. The CDR3 DNA is TGTGCCAGCAGCCCGACTAGCGGGGGACTTAACACCGGGGAGCTGTTTTTT. This codes for CASSPTSGGLNTGELFF.

This clonotype has a count of ten or more. The chain couples TRBV12-3 or TRBV12-4 to TRBJ1-5; no clear D. V lost 2 bases and J 9 bases, leaving 8 bases between the germline ends. The CDR3 covers 12 residues. The CDR3: CASSLLAGPQHF. CDR3 sequence (DNA): TGTGCCAGCAGTTTATTGGCAGGGCCCCAGCATTTT.

Comments on this clonotype: A much larger clone sits a single nucleotide away, making a read error possible. The rearrangement joins TRBV7-9 to TRBJ2-7; 15 nucleotides agree with TRBD2. The V gene end was trimmed by 6 bases and the J gene end by 4 bases; junction bases not matched to a gene: 1. CDR1 and CDR2 from the germline V gene are SEHNR and FQNEAQ (reference sequence). The CDR3 loop spans 14 amino acids. The CDR3 loop is CASRGTSGRYEQYF. The CDR3 DNA follows: TGTGCCAGCAGGGGGACTAGCGGGAGGTACGAGCAGTACTTC.